These 3 T cell receptor beta chains share one sample of origin, sequenced in a study of response to subunit inactivated influenza vaccine. MiXCR, run by TCRdb on the RT-PCR reads, gives a single entry per CDR3 protein. The repertoire holds approximately 500,000 distinct CDR3 sequences, over 10% seen once, with under 15% in the top ten. Sequenced material: PBMCs from blood, taken roughly 47 days after vaccination. These receptor sequences come from a man between 50 and 59 years old who received an inactivated influenza vaccine.

To note about this clonotype: A much larger clonotype is one base distant, so this may be a read error. The chain couples TRBV5-6 to TRBJ2-7; TRBD1 is a possible D gene (6 bases). This CDR3 is 12 amino acids long. Trimming took off 4 bases at V and 4 bases at J, with 9 bases between the two ends. The V gene's germline CDR1 is SGHDT and CDR2 YYEEEE. The CDR3 region has the DNA TGTGCCAGCAGCAACGGACAGTACGAGCAGTACTTC. Amino acids: CASSNGQYEQYF.

This clonotype was observed many times. The rearrangement links TRBV20-1 to TRBJ1-2; no reliable D call. The CDR3 spans 13 residues. V gave up 3 bases and J gave up 4 bases, with 12 bases separating them. Germline lookup yields CDR1 DFQATT and CDR2 SNEGSKA (reference sequence). The CDR3 DNA reads TGCAGTGCTAGTGAACTCCTGTCCTATGGCTACACCTTC. Residues: CSASELLSYGYTF.

This clonotype appeared many times. V is TRBV29-1 and J is TRBJ2-1; perhaps TRBD2 as D (5 bases). CDR1 and CDR2 from the germline V gene are SQVTM and ANQGSEA. The CDR3 contains 14 residues. The V end was cut by 5 bases, the J end by 0 bases, with 11 bases between. The CDR3 DNA sequence: TGCAGCGTTCGAGGGAAGCTCTCCTACAATGAGCAGTTCTTC. Amino acids: CSVRGKLSYNEQFF.